This record concerns one TCR beta chain sequence. The CDR3 is 15 amino acids. Germline CDR1 and CDR2: MNHNY and SVGAGI (reference sequence). V shed 2 bases, J shed 5 bases, and the junction held 4 bases outside the gene matches. This sample was taken from a study of beta chain features in type 1 diabetes. Reverse transcription of all isolated RNA meant that expressed TCRB transcripts were sequenced. Sequenced by immunoSEQ multiplex PCR; TCRdb stores in-frame clones only, minus some. The top ten clones hold more than 0.055% of a sample with approximately 470,000 clones, 30% of them seen once. The genes are TRBV6-6 and TRBJ2-3, with 10 positions matching TRBD2. The sample comprised naive CD4+ T cells from blood. The origin of this receptor is a man between 18 and 35 years old in good health. The DNA for the CDR3 is TGTGCCAGCAGTTACGAGCGGGAGGGAGTAGATACGCAGTATTTT. As protein: CASSYEREGVDTQYF.